Sequencing of this TCR beta chain was carried out in a study of OX40 agonist ivuxolimab in advanced cancers. Study as a whole: The patients received agonistic anti-OX40 (CD134) antibody ivuxolimab. Patients got intravenous ivuxolimab at 0.01 to 10 mg/kg every 2 weeks.

TCRdb's table, derived via immunoSEQ multiplex PCR, lists solely in-frame clones and lacks some. The table lists about 62,000 clones, around 85% of them singletons, with under 5% in the top ten. The sequenced sample was CD4+ or CD8+ T cells sorted from blood, obtained in a trial of the OX40 agonist ivuxolimab. The TCR was taken from an adult with an advanced solid tumor such as melanoma, head and neck, liver or kidney cancer.

Written as DNA, the CDR3 is TGTGCTAGTGCCCTAGGACTAGCGGACAATGAGCAGTTCTTC. This codes for CASALGLADNEQFF. The rearrangement joins TRBV12-5 to TRBJ2-1; 10 bases match TRBD2. CDR3 size: 14 residues. V shed 7 bases and J 5 bases; nucleotides not matched to a gene: 5. CDR1 and CDR2 from the germline V gene are LGHNT and FRNRAP.